This TCR beta chain was identified in a study of T cell responses to AZD1222 COVID-19 vaccine. The CDR3 has 13 amino acids. Trimming shortened V by 3 bases and J by 5 bases, and 7 bases separated the two germline ends. From germline, CDR1 is SGHTA and CDR2 FQGNSA. The count of this clone is one. Its antigen is still unknown. Assay used: immunoSEQ multiplex PCR; TCRdb lists only in-frame clones, some missing. The data show 200,000 or so clones, approximately 94% seen once. Study-wide findings and caveats: Only a handful of AZD1222 recipients were seropositive at baseline. Dominant CD4 TCR responses targeted spike regions 160-218 and 743-854. When two AZD1222 doses had been given, Spike-specific TCR breadth and depth rose. Repertoires were obtained only post-peak T cell response.

The source material was peripheral blood, sampled on day 0 of MenACWY control vaccination. The TCR sequence derives from an adult in good health. This sequence joins TRBV7-2 and TRBJ1-4, with D hard to call. The CDR3 bases are TGTGCCAGCAGCTTTGCGGGGAATGAAAAACTGTTTTTT. It codes for CASSFAGNEKLFF. Full variable domain (rest looked up from reference TRBV7-2 and TRBJ1-4): GAGVSQSPSNKVTEKGKDVELRCDPISGHTALYWYRQSLGQGLEFLIYFQGNSAPDKSGLPSDRFSAERTGGSVSTLTIQRTQQEDSAVYLCASSFAGNEKLFFGSGTQLSVL.